A single sample is the source of the 14 T cell receptor beta chains below, sequenced in a study of CD8 T cells in ankylosing spondylitis. General observations from the study: What appeared characteristic of ankylosing spondylitis blood was a TCR beta motif of fewer than ten highly homologous variants.

TCRdb re-analysed the 5' RACE reads in MiXCR, keeping a single row per CDR3 protein. Of 330,000 or so distinct CDR3 sequences in the sample, around 8% were seen once. Their antigens remain unidentified. The sequencing sample was made of blood, either unsorted or a sorted T cell fraction (not recorded which). These receptors came from a male donor with ankylosing spondylitis.

This clonotype was observed a handful of times. The chain carries TRBV3-1 and TRBJ2-7; possible D gene TRBD1, 6 bases. CDR1 LGHDT and CDR2 YNNKEL come from the germline V gene (reference sequence). Trimming cost V 5 bases and J 3 bases, with 11 bases left between them. The CDR3 is 13 amino acids. CDR3 region: CASSGRGYYEQYF. In DNA form, the CDR3 reads TGTGCCAGCAGCGGCAGGGGTTACTACGAGCAGTACTTC.

The sample holds a few counts of this clonotype. V usage is TRBV20-1 and J usage is TRBJ1-1, with 8 bases fitting TRBD1. CDR1 is DFQATT and CDR2 is SNEGSKA in the germline V gene (reference sequence). The V and J ends lost 3 bases and 0 bases, in that order; junction bases with no gene match: 6. CDR3 length: 15 amino acids. DNA of the CDR3: TGCAGTGCTAGTCAGGGGGCGGTCATGAACACTGAAGCTTTCTTT. Protein product: CSASQGAVMNTEAFF.

The V gene is TRBV11-1, the J gene TRBJ2-3; 14 positions agree with TRBD2. With 5 bases clipped from V and 3 bases from J, the junction kept 10 bases outside the gene matches. There are 18 residues in the CDR3. CDR1 is SGHAT and CDR2 is FQDESV in the germline V gene (reference sequence). This CDR3 is CASSPGTSGRPNTDTQYF. The CDR3 coding sequence is TGTGCCAGCAGCCCGGGGACTAGCGGGAGACCGAATACAGATACGCAGTATTTT.

J is TRBJ2-5 and V is TRBV28; unclear D gene. V was trimmed by 5 bases and J by 10 bases, leaving 20 bases between them. CDR1 is MDHEN, CDR2 SYDVKM, per germline. The CDR3 length is 14 residues. CDR3 DNA: TGTGCCAGCAGTCTCGCCGGGTCAAGATTTGGCCAGTACTTC. Protein product: CASSLAGSRFGQYF.

The chain is built from TRBV5-1 and TRBJ1-1, with D perhaps TRBD1 (6 bases). Germline CDR1 and CDR2: SGHRS and YFSETQ. V was clipped by 4 bases and J by 3 bases, with 10 bases between them. The CDR3 extends over 13 amino acids. CDR3 loop: CASSVSGDTEAFF. For the CDR3, the DNA is TGCGCCAGCAGCGTTTCAGGGGACACTGAAGCTTTCTTT. The entire variable domain, with the rest obtained from reference TRBV5-1 and TRBJ1-1, is as follows: KAGVTQTPRYLIKTRGQQVTLSCSPISGHRSVSWYQQTPGQGLQFLFEYFSETQRNKGNFPGRFSGRQFSNSRSEMNVSTLELGDSALYLCASSVSGDTEAFFGQGTRLTVV.

This chain connects TRBV5-1 to TRBJ2-1; a weak D match, TRBD1 (7 bases). The CDR3 contains 16 residues. The V gene's germline CDR1 is SGHRS and CDR2 YFSETQ. Trimming pared 4 bases from V and 6 bases from J, leaving 20 bases between. The CDR3 region is CASSDPGGGPSNEQFF. The CDR3 DNA sequence: TGCGCCAGCAGCGACCCAGGGGGAGGCCCCTCCAATGAGCAGTTCTTC.

As regards this clonotype: Given the absence of the conserved phenylalanine or tryptophan at the CDR3 end, a read error is likely. The chain employs TRBV20-1 and TRBJ2-1; 13 bases map to TRBD2. The CDR3 is made up of 15 amino acids. CDR1 DFQATT and CDR2 SNEGSKA come from the germline V gene (reference sequence). V was pared by 2 bases and J by 5 bases, with 3 bases of the junction left unmatched. The CDR3 reads CSARRLAGGNNEQFY. CDR3 nucleotides: TGCAGTGCTAGAAGACTAGCGGGAGGTAACAATGAGCAGTTCTAC.

This clonotype was seen a handful of times. V gene TRBV5-1 combines with J gene TRBJ2-3, with TRBD1 matching 9 bases. V was clipped by 2 bases and J by 2 bases; unmatched bases: 9. This CDR3 region has 17 residues. The germline CDR1 and CDR2 sequences are SGHRS and YFSETQ. In nucleotides, the CDR3 is TGCGCCAGCAGCTTCCCTGAAACAGGGGGCGTCACAGATACGCAGTATTTT. It translates to CASSFPETGGVTDTQYF.

This clonotype came up a few times. V usage is TRBV18 and J usage is TRBJ2-5; maybe TRBD1 (5 bases). V was trimmed by 3 bases and J by 4 bases, leaving 12 bases between them. CDR1 is KGHSH and CDR2 is LQKENI in the germline V gene. The CDR3 is made up of 14 amino acids. CDR3 loop: CASSPLGARETQYF. CDR3 in DNA: TGTGCCAGCTCACCCCTTGGGGCGCGAGAGACCCAGTACTTC.

The genes are TRBV11-2 and TRBJ2-5; 10 bases line up with TRBD2. V lost 7 bases to trimming and J lost 5 bases; unmatched junction nucleotides: 7. The length of the CDR3 is 14 residues. Germline values: CDR1 SGHAT, CDR2 FQNNGV. The CDR3 DNA sequence: TGTGCCAGCAAGCCTAGCGGGAGCATCGAGACCCAGTACTTC. Translation gives CASKPSGSIETQYF.

This clonotype appeared many times. V usage is TRBV4-1 and J usage is TRBJ2-7; 8 nucleotides align to TRBD2. The germline gives CDR1 MGHRA, CDR2 YSYEKL. J gave up 6 bases and V 0 bases, and 10 bases lay outside the gene matches. The CDR3 covers 16 residues. The CDR3 region is CASSQDAGAGVSEQYF. The CDR3 DNA is TGCGCCAGCAGCCAAGATGCCGGAGCGGGAGTGAGCGAGCAGTACTTC.

The rearrangement joins TRBV5-1 to TRBJ2-3, with 7 bases matching TRBD1. The CDR3 spans 15 residues. The ends lost 3 bases at V and 2 bases at J; junction bases unmatched: 6. Looked up from germline, CDR1 is SGHRS and CDR2 is YFSETQ. The CDR3 DNA reads TGCGCCAGCAGCTCCCGAGGGGGCATCACAGATACGCAGTATTTT. It yields the protein CASSSRGGITDTQYF.

The table lists this clonotype with a few counts. This chain uses TRBV7-2 with TRBJ2-5; D might be TRBD1 (8 bases). The germline V gene has CDR1 SGHTA and CDR2 FQGNSA. V was trimmed by 0 bases and J by 3 bases, leaving 17 bases between them. There are 17 residues in the CDR3. For the CDR3, the DNA is TGTGCCAGCAGCTTAGCCTCGACAGGGGCGGGAGAAGAGACCCAGTACTTC. It encodes CASSLASTGAGEETQYF.

This clonotype occurred a few times. The CDR3 DNA is TGCAGTGTTGCAAGCACGGCTTTAAGAGAGCCCCAGCATTTT. It is translated as CSVASTALREPQHF. V usage is TRBV20-1 and J usage is TRBJ1-5; no definite D call. The CDR3 has 14 residues. Trimming left V 7 bases short and J 8 bases short, with 21 bases between. CDR1 is DFQATT and CDR2 is SNEGSKA in the germline V gene (reference sequence).